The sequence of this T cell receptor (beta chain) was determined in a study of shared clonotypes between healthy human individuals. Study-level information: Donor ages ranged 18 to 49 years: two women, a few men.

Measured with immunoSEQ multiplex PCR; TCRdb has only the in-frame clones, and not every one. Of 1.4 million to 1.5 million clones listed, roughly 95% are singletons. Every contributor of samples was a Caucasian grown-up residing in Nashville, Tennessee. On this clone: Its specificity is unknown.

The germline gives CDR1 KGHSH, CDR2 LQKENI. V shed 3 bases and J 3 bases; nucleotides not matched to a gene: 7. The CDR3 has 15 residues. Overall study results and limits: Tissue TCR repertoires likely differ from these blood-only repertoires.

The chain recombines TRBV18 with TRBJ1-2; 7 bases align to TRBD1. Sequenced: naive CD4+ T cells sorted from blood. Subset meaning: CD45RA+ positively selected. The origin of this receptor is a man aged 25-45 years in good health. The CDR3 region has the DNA TGTGCCAGCTCACCGTCAGGGGACAGAGACTATGGCTACACCTTC. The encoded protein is CASSPSGDRDYGYTF.